The rows below give T cell receptor beta chains drawn from one sample of a study of blood T cell repertoires in COVID-19. The assay was immunoSEQ multiplex PCR, and TCRdb's table has in-frame clones only and misses some. The data hold nearly 350,000 clones, with roughly 87% observed a single time. Sequenced material: PBMCs or T cells enriched from blood (not recorded which). The source of these receptors is a young woman who had recovered from COVID-19. CDR3s include the opening cysteine and the closing phenylalanine or tryptophan. The order of the fields is clone size, V gene, D gene, J gene, CDR3 length, CDR3 DNA, CDR3 protein. A D gene is named only where the DNA matches it firmly. For some rows the clone size is stated as once, few or many, or as a class when expanded; others skip it.

.,TRBV11-2,TRBD1,TRBJ2-1,13,TGTGCCAGTGGACAGGGCTCTTACAATGAGCAGTTCTTC,CASGQGSYNEQFF
.,TRBV14,.,TRBJ1-1,16,TGTGCCAGCAGCCAAGATATCGCGGGATCAGACACTGAAGCTTTCTTT,CASSQDIAGSDTEAFF
.,TRBV7-9,.,TRBJ2-7,13,TGTGCCAGCCTCCCGCAGGGCATGAGCGAGCAGTACTTC,CASLPQGMSEQYF
.,TRBV19,.,TRBJ2-3,14,TGTGCCAGCTCGGGACTGACTAGCACAGATACGCAGTATTTT,CASSGLTSTDTQYF
once,TRBV5-4,.,TRBJ2-1,11,TGTGCCAGCAGCGGAGACAATGAGCAGTTCTTC,CASSGDNEQFF
once,TRBV30,.,TRBJ2-1,14,TGTGCCTGGAGTGTACTGTTTGAGGGTTATGAGCAGTTCTTC,CAWSVLFEGYEQFF
.,TRBV5-4,.,TRBJ2-3,14,TGTGCCAGCAGCTTGTCGGGGAGCACAGATACGCAGTATTTT,CASSLSGSTDTQYF
.,TRBV4-3,.,TRBJ1-2,20,TGCGCCAGCAGCCAAGATCAGGCTACGGGCCCCAGGGCGGCTAACTATGGCTACACCTTC,CASSQDQATGPRAANYGYTF
once,TRBV9,.,TRBJ1-2,16,TGTGCCAGCAGCGCCCCTGCGGGGCCCAGTTTTGGTGGCTACACCTTC,CASSAPAGPSFGGYTF
.,TRBV7-9,.,TRBJ2-1,16,TGTGCCAGCAGCTGGGCCCGCCCTATCTCCTACAATGAGCAGTTCTTC,CASSWARPISYNEQFF
many,TRBV7-6,TRBD2,TRBJ2-5,14,TGTGCCAGCAGCCCAAGCGGGGGAGCAGGGACCCAGTACTTC,CASSPSGGAGTQYF
.,TRBV7-6,.,TRBJ2-1,17,TGTGCCAGCAGCTTAGAAGGACACCTGAGCTCCTACAATGAGCAGTTCTTC,CASSLEGHLSSYNEQFF
.,TRBV3-1/TRBV3-2,TRBD2,TRBJ2-1,15,TGTGCCAGCAGCCAAGGGCGGGGGGGCTACAATGAGCAGTTCTTC,CASSQGRGGYNEQFF
.,TRBV19,TRBD1,TRBJ1-1,16,TGTGCCAGTAGTAGGGGGTCCCGGGACAGGAACACTGAAGCTTTCTTT,CASSRGSRDRNTEAFF
.,TRBV14,.,TRBJ1-5,13,TGTGCCAGCAGCCGGACAGTCAATCAGCCCCAGCATTTT,CASSRTVNQPQHF
.,TRBV2,.,TRBJ1-2,15,TGTGCCAGCAGTGAAAGGTCGGGAGGTGTGTATGGCTACACCTTC,CASSERSGGVYGYTF
.,TRBV28,.,TRBJ1-1,12,TGTGCCAGCAGTCATTCAAACACTGAAGCTTTCTTT,CASSHSNTEAFF
.,TRBV25-1,.,TRBJ1-1,13,TGTGCCAGCAGTGTGAGGATTAACACTGAAGCTTTCTTT,CASSVRINTEAFF
.,TRBV5-5,TRBD2,TRBJ2-3,19,TGTGCCAGCAGCTTCGGGACTAGCGGGGGATTTATATTCACAGATACGCAGTATTTT,CASSFGTSGGFIFTDTQYF
.,TRBV5-4,TRBD1,TRBJ2-7,15,TGTGCCAGCAGAGCAGGGGGCTTACCCTTTGGCGAGCAGTACTTC,CASRAGGLPFGEQYF
.,TRBV20-1,.,TRBJ1-3,13,TGCAGTGCTAGTTCGGGGGCTGGAAACACCATATATTTT,CSASSGAGNTIYF
.,TRBV19,TRBD2,TRBJ2-1,14,TGTGCCACCAGGAATGTGGGGGGGGGCAATGAGCAGTTCTTC,CATRNVGGGNEQFF
.,TRBV3-1/TRBV3-2,.,TRBJ2-7,14,TGTGCCAGCAGCCATCGGACTAACGACCACGAGCAGTACTTC,CASSHRTNDHEQYF
.,TRBV5-4,TRBD1,TRBJ2-4,13,TGTGCCAGCAGCGGTGAGGGGGCAGCCATTCAGTACTTC,CASSGEGAAIQYF